The 3 T cell receptor beta chains below all came from one sample that was sequenced in a study of technical replicates of blood from a few donors. Assay used: immunoSEQ multiplex PCR; TCRdb lists only in-frame clones, some missing. The data hold tens of thousands of clones, with under 99% observed a single time. Source material: T cells isolated from PBMCs. These receptors all stem from a human donor in good health.

In its sample, this clone was seen once. This rearrangement joins TRBV10-2 to TRBJ2-4, with TRBD2 as a possible D gene (5 bases). Germline V lookup: CDR1 WSHSY, CDR2 SAAADI. The CDR3 is 14 residues long. Trimming removed 6 bases from V and 8 bases from J, with 17 bases in between. CDR3 protein: CASRETSNRDIQYF. CDR3 bases: TGCGCCAGCAGAGAAACTAGTAATCGAGACATTCAGTACTTC.

The chain has TRBV7-9 and TRBJ1-4; D is uncertain. The CDR3 totals 16 residues. Trimming pared 1 base from V and 6 bases from J, leaving 15 bases between. Germline CDR1 SEHNR, CDR2 FQNEAQ (reference sequence). Written as DNA, the CDR3 is TGTGCCAGCAGCTTAGAACTGAGTCGGGAGCATGAAAAACTGTTTTTT. It yields the protein CASSLELSREHEKLFF.

The genes are TRBV27 and TRBJ1-5; 9 bases fit TRBD1. V dropped 4 bases and J dropped 6; count of bases not matched to a gene: 7. The CDR3 consists of 15 residues. Germline CDR1 is MNHEY and CDR2 is SMNVEV (reference sequence). DNA for the CDR3: TGTGCCAGCAGTTCGTTCACAGGGGGCGTTCAGCCCCAGCATTTT. It encodes CASSSFTGGVQPQHF.